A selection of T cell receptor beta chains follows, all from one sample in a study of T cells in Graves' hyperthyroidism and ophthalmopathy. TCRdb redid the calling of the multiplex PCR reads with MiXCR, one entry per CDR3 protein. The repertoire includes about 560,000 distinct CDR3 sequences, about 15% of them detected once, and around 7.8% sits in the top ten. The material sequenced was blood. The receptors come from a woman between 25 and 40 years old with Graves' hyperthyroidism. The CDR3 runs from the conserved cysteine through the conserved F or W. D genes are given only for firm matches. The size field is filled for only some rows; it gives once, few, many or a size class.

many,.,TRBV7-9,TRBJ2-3,TGTGCCAGCAGCTGGCAGTGGGACAGCACAGATACGCAGTATTTT,CASSWQWDSTDTQYF
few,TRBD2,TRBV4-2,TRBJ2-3,TGTGCCAGCAGCCAAGATTGGCTAGCGGGAGGCCCCGAGTATTTT,CASSQDWLAGGPEYF
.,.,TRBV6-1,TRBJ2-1,TGTGCCAGCAGTCGCGTGGGGTACAATGAGCAGTTCTTC,CASSRVGYNEQFF
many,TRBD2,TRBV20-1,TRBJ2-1,TGCAGTGCTAGTTCCAGCCCCCAGGCTAGCGGGAGGAGTTACAATGAGCAGTTCTTC,CSASSSPQASGRSYNEQFF
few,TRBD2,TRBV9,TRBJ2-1,TGTGCCAGCAGCGGAGGGACTAGCCCATACAATGAGCAGTTCTTC,CASSGGTSPYNEQFF
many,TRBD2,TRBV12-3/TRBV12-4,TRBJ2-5,TGTGCCAGCCGATTAGCGGGAGCCCAGTACTTC,CASRLAGAQYF
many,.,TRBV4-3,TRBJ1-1,TGCGCCAGCAGCCAAGATCCAGGTCAGGTGAACACTGAAGCTTTCTTT,CASSQDPGQVNTEAFF
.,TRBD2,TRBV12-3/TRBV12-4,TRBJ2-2,TGTGCCAGCAGCCCGGGACTAGGGACCACCGGGGAGCTGTTTTTT,CASSPGLGTTGELFF
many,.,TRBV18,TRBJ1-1,TGTGCCAGCTCACCACTAAAGGGCGGCACTGAAGCTTTCTTT,CASSPLKGGTEAFF
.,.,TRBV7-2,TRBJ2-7,TGTGCCAGCAGCCAACTGCTGACAGGATTCTCCTACGAGCAGTACTTC,CASSQLLTGFSYEQYF
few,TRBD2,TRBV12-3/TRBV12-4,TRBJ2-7,TGTGCCAGCAGTCCAGTGATAGCGGGAGACCACTACGAGCAGTACTTC,CASSPVIAGDHYEQYF
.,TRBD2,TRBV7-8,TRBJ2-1,TGTGCCAGCAGCCGAAACTCTTTAGCGGGAGGATTAAATGAGCAGTTCTTC,CASSRNSLAGGLNEQFF
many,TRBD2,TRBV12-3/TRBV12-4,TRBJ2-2,TGTGCCAGCAGTTTCGGTAGCGGGAGGGAACAGAACACCGGGGAGCTGTTTTTT,CASSFGSGREQNTGELFF